The T cell receptor (beta chain) described here comes from a study of post-analysis software for immune sequencing data. Regarding this clonotype: Antigen unknown.

The CDR3 is 14 residues long. V lost 4 bases to trimming and J lost 5 bases; unmatched junction nucleotides: 6. Germline loops: CDR1 SGHRS, CDR2 YFSETQ. Tagging with unique molecular identifiers was a feature of the TCR beta cDNA libraries. One entry per CDR3 protein, called by TCRdb with MiXCR from the PCR reads. The data show a few hundred thousand distinct CDR3 sequences, with about a third seen just once and roughly 12% held by the top ten. The study, taken as a whole, reports: TRBV segments more frequent in patients than in controls numbered about five and included TRBV5-6, TRBV5-1 and TRBV20-1. Controls' normalized Chao1 diversity significantly exceeded that of multiple sclerosis patients. Under the F measure, samples that were prepared in one batch clustered strongly together.

The chain has TRBV5-1 and TRBJ2-3, with 8 nucleotides matching TRBD1. The receptor comes from a girl between 5 and 17 years old with multiple sclerosis. Sequencing was done on a sample of blood. The CDR3, as DNA: TGCGCCAGCAGCCAGGGACAGGATGGAGATACGCAGTATTTT. Encoded protein: CASSQGQDGDTQYF.